This is a list of T cell receptor beta chains from one sample in a study of blood T cell repertoires in COVID-19. Method: immunoSEQ multiplex PCR; TCRdb's copy keeps in-frame clones and lacks some. Of approximately 270,000 clones in the sample, about 89% were seen once. Sequenced input: PBMCs or T cells enriched from blood (not recorded which). Receptors originate from a human donor in a cohort exposed to, infected with or recovered from COVID-19 (not recorded which). The donor label of this sample is uncertain. CDR3s include the opening cysteine and the closing phenylalanine or tryptophan.

V gene	J gene	CDR3 protein
TRBV5-1	TRBJ1-4	CASSPQATNEKLFF
TRBV5-1	TRBJ1-1	CASSFPGIEAFF
TRBV30	TRBJ2-7	CAWSVWGTKTYEQYF
TRBV9	TRBJ1-1	CASREQESMNTEAFF
TRBV3-1/TRBV3-2	TRBJ2-2	CASSPGLDGTGELFF
TRBV13	TRBJ1-5	CASSLGRAGNQPQHF
TRBV5-4	TRBJ2-3	CASSLETSGGRRQYF
TRBV7-2	TRBJ2-1	CASSLEVGLGHNEQFF
TRBV30	TRBJ2-6	CASTPGSGANVLTF
TRBV30	TRBJ2-7	CAWSVRSGPYEQYF
TRBV3-1/TRBV3-2	TRBJ2-6	CASSQDRRPVAPSGANVLTF
TRBV12-3/TRBV12-4	TRBJ2-7	CASRPGYGYEQYF
TRBV27	TRBJ1-1	CASSLGTDTRNTEAFF
TRBV4-1	TRBJ1-5	CASSQGPHQPQHF
TRBV5-6	TRBJ1-5	CASSMGTGDNQPQHF
TRBV29-1	TRBJ1-1	CSVGGGKDTEAFF
TRBV4-3	TRBJ1-1	CASSQEGHYTEAFF
TRBV20-1	TRBJ1-3	CSVPTGNTIYF
TRBV13	TRBJ1-1	CASSSTRLNTEAFF
TRBV6-4	TRBJ2-1	CASSDSTGGNNEQFF
TRBV10-3	TRBJ2-7	CAISESLGQGTYEQYF
TRBV7-9	TRBJ1-2	CASSLLGTGENGYTF
TRBV4-2	TRBJ2-7	CASSLGQGPSYEQYF
TRBV19	TRBJ2-6	CATNHPGTASGANVLTF
TRBV6-5	TRBJ2-1	CASSRQGGSYNEQFF
TRBV10-1	TRBJ2-7	CASSDTGADEQYF
TRBV12-5	TRBJ1-2	CASGLGGGRDHGYTF
TRBV21-1	TRBJ1-5	CASSNGWTGNPPQHF
TRBV2	TRBJ1-1	CASSDNRQGVGNTEAFF